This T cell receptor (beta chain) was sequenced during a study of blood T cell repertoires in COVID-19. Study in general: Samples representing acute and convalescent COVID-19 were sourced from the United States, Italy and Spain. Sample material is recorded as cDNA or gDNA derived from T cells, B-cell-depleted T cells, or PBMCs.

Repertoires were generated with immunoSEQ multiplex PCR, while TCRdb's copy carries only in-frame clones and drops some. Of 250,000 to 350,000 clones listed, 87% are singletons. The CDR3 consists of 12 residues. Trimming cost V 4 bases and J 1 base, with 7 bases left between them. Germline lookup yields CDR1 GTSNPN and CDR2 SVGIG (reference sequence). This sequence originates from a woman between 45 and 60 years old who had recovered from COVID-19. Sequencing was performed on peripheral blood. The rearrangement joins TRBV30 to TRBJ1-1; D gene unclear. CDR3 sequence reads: CAWKNSNTEAFF. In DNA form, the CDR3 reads TGTGCCTGGAAAAACTCGAACACTGAAGCTTTCTTT.